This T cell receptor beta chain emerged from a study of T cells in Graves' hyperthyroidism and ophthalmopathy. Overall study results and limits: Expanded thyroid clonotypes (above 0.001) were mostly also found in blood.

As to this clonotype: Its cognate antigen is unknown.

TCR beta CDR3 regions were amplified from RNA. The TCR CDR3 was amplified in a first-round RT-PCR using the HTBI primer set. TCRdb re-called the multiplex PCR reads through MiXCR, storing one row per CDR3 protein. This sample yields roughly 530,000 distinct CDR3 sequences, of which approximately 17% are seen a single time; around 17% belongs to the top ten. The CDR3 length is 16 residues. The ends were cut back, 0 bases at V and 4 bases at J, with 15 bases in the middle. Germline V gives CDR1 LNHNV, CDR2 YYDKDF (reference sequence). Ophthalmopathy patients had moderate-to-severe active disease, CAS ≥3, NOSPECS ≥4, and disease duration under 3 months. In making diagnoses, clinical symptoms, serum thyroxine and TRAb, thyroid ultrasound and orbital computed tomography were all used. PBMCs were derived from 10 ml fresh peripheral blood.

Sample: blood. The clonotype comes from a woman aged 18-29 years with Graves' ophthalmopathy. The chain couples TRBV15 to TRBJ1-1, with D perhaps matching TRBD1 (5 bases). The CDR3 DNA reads TGTGCCACCAGCAGAGATGACCCCCGGGGGAGCACTGAAGCTTTCTTT. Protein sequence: CATSRDDPRGSTEAFF.